This TCR beta chain came from a study of OX40 agonist ivuxolimab in advanced cancers. About the study: Partial responses were achieved by three patients, of whom one had hepatocellular carcinoma and two had cutaneous melanoma.

Worth noting for this clone: The antigen is undetermined.

Samples were taken at baseline and on day 1 of cycles 4 and 7. Study-level findings and limits: The study found that CD8+ T cells averaged more expanded clones than CD4+. Researchers did not determine the expanded peripheral T cells' antigen specificity.

CDR1 SGHAT and CDR2 FQNNGV come from the germline V gene. The CDR3 loop spans 17 amino acids. The V gene lost 0 bases and the J gene lost 0 bases, with 12 bases spanning the gap. Profiling relied on immunoSEQ multiplex PCR, and the TCRdb table lists in-frame clones only, not all of them. The data show fewer than 90,000 clones, roughly 80% seen once. The sequence came from an adult with an advanced solid tumor such as melanoma, head and neck, liver or kidney cancer. The rearrangement joins TRBV11-2 to TRBJ2-4, with D perhaps assigned TRBD1 or TRBD2 (6 bases each). Sequenced here: CD4+ or CD8+ T cells sorted from blood, sampled in a trial of the OX40 agonist ivuxolimab. This CDR3 reads CASSLDPGARAKNIQYF. DNA for the CDR3: TGTGCCAGCAGCTTAGATCCGGGGGCCCGAGCCAAAAACATTCAGTACTTC. Full variable domain (remainder filled in from reference TRBV11-2 and TRBJ2-4): EAGVAQSPRYKIIEKRQSVAFWCNPISGHATLYWYQQILGQGPKLLIQFQNNGVVDDSQLPKDRFSAERLKGVDSTLKIQPAKLEDSAVYLCASSLDPGARAKNIQYFGAGTRLSVL.